This T cell receptor (beta chain) originates from a study of blood T cells in healthy people across ages. As regards this clonotype: The antigen is undetermined.

Trimming took off 1 base at V and 6 bases at J, with 16 bases between the two ends. Per the germline V gene, CDR1 is SGHVS and CDR2 is FQNEAQ. This CDR3 region has 16 residues. Every sample gave at least 5.5 micrograms of total RNA when it was extracted. Overall study findings and caveats: Per-million-T-cell TCR beta diversity fell roughly linearly with age. Diversity estimates drawn from one million T cells were deemed underestimates. The study could not conclusively compare naive and antigen-experienced cells, given its unsorted PBMCs.

Primed by a sample-barcoded 5' primer and a J-beta primer mix, a second PCR proceeded for about 6 to 12 cycles. TCRdb re-analysed the 5' RACE reads in MiXCR, keeping a single row per CDR3 protein. The repertoire includes some 1.8 million distinct CDR3 sequences, roughly two fifths of them detected once, and 23% sits in the top ten. This clonotype was sampled from a human donor in good health. The chain employs TRBV7-8 and TRBJ1-5; D is perhaps TRBD1 (5 bases). The specimen sequenced was blood. CDR3 bases: TGTGCCAGCAGCTTAGAGTCCGGGTCGGGGCCTCAGCCCCAGCATTTT. Its translation is CASSLESGSGPQPQHF.